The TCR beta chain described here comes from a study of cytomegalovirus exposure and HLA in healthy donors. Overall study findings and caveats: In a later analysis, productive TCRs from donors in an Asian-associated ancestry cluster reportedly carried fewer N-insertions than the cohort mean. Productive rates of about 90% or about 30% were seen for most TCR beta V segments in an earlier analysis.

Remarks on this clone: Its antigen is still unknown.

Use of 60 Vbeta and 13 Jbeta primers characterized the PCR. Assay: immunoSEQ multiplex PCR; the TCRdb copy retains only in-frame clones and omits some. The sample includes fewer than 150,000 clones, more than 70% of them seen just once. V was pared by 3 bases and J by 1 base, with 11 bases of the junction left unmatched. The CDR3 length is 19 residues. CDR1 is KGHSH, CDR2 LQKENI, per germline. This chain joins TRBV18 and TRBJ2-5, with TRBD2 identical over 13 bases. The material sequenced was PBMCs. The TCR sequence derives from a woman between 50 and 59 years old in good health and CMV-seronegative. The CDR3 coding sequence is TGTGCCAGCTCACCCCTACTAGCGGGGGGGAGCCGGGGCCAAGAGACCCAGTACTTC. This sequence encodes CASSPLLAGGSRGQETQYF.